These T cell receptor beta chains were read from a single sample in a study of identifying expanded T cells in peripheral blood. The method was immunoSEQ multiplex PCR; TCRdb's version includes in-frame clones alone and lacks a portion of them. The table lists roughly 100,000 clones, about 91% of them singletons. Sequencing was carried out using blood. The receptors stem from a person aged 18 to 70 in good health. The conserved cysteine and the conserved F or W are not part of the CDR3 here.

cdr3_length,v_call,j_call,cdr3_aa
14,TRBV10-1,TRBJ2-1,ASSESSGTGINEQF
12,TRBV6-6,TRBJ2-7,ASSTRQENYEQY
13,TRBV6-5,TRBJ2-3,ASSYFSRGTDTQY
14,TRBV7-8,TRBJ1-1,ASSLEVRLMNTEAF
13,TRBV7-9,TRBJ2-2,AILREGRDTGELF
14,TRBV6-6,TRBJ2-1,ASSISPAGLYNEQF
12,TRBV29-1,TRBJ2-3,SVRVGTSADTQY
13,TRBV9,TRBJ2-2,ASSVYGGITGELF
10,TRBV11-1,TRBJ2-1,ASSLRMHEQF
14,TRBV18,TRBJ1-1,ASSPPGSGWLTEAF
13,TRBV7-9,TRBJ2-1,ASTPLAGVNNEQF
10,TRBV7-2,TRBJ1-2,ASSLDVNGYT
11,TRBV19,TRBJ1-2,ASSIERGPGYT
12,TRBV28,TRBJ1-2,ASRRQGAYYGYT
12,TRBV10-3,TRBJ1-5,AISDIGGDQPQH
12,TRBV5-3,TRBJ2-5,ARSSTRGGETQY
15,TRBV7-9,TRBJ1-2,ASSPVGTALANYGYT
11,TRBV7-7,TRBJ2-1,ASSPGDYNEQF
12,TRBV11-2,TRBJ1-4,ATKLDRGNEKLF
13,TRBV6-5,TRBJ2-1,ASSSGLAGVNEQF
10,TRBV28,TRBJ1-2,ASSTRTVGYT
14,TRBV6-5,TRBJ2-5,ASSYGGRGRGETQY
13,TRBV4-3,TRBJ1-3,ASSQSGTGGNTIY
14,TRBV5-1,TRBJ1-3,ASSLAGGRFGNTIY
10,TRBV28,TRBJ2-7,ASSLEGYEQY
13,TRBV10-3,TRBJ2-2,AISEWGQDGGELF
12,TRBV7-2,TRBJ1-3,ASSLTKTGNTIY
10,TRBV19,TRBJ1-2,ASSIDRVGYT
12,TRBV10-1,TRBJ2-7,ASSESRGQYEQY
11,TRBV11-2,TRBJ2-3,ASRTPSADTQY
14,TRBV10-3,TRBJ2-7,AISESAAGGTYEQY
12,TRBV7-3,TRBJ2-3,ASSPDKSTDTQY
12,TRBV7-2,TRBJ2-2,ASSLAGHTGELF
14,TRBV6-4,TRBJ2-1,ASSEVTSGILDEQF
12,TRBV7-9,TRBJ2-2,ASSLTPVSGELF
9,TRBV7-6,TRBJ2-5,ASSRGETQY
14,TRBV28,TRBJ2-6,ASSLGTVAVANVLT
13,TRBV28,TRBJ2-3,ASSLWREGTDTQY
11,TRBV29-1,TRBJ2-1,SVEDRGLDEQF
11,TRBV28,TRBJ2-3,ASSFRYTDTQY
9,TRBV20-1,TRBJ2-3,SAAILDTQY
11,TRBV29-1,TRBJ1-1,SVLTGWYTEAF
14,TRBV4-1,TRBJ2-7,ASNKQANLLSYEQY
9,TRBV30,TRBJ1-1,AWTGGGPAF
13,TRBV7-2,TRBJ2-7,ASSLEQQGAYEQY
10,TRBV15,TRBJ1-1,ATSSGSTEAF
14,TRBV15,TRBJ2-2,ATSRPRSANTGELF